Detailed here is one T cell receptor beta chain. This sample is drawn from a study of blood T cell repertoires in COVID-19. Study background: PBMCs, B-cell-depleted T cells, or T cells were the source of the cDNA or gDNA that made up the material.

This CDR3 spans 15 amino acids. Trimming removed 3 bases from V and 4 bases from J; junction bases left unmatched: 8. Germline V gene data show CDR1 as SGDLS and CDR2 as YYNGEE. Across 20 to 25 US areas, participants ranged in age from about 18 to 90 years. Clinical history reported by participants formed the basis on which cohorts were assigned. TCRdb's copy holds only in-frame clones and misses some; the assay was immunoSEQ multiplex PCR. The table records 200,000 to 250,000 clones, approximately 85% of them present only once. The source of this sequence is a woman aged 50 to 65 with acute COVID-19. Sequencing input: PBMCs or T cells enriched from blood (not recorded which). The chain has TRBV9 and TRBJ2-3, with 7 nucleotides matching TRBD2. The CDR3 region has the DNA TGTGCCAGCAGCGACCCCGGGGGGAGGGCAGATACGCAGTATTTT. It specifies CASSDPGGRADTQYF.